Following are 2 T cell receptor beta chains from one sample sequenced in a study of T cell repertoires in cytomegalovirus infection. Their antigens are not known. TCRdb itself ran the reads through MiXCR, one entry per CDR3 protein. The table lists some 310,000 distinct CDR3 sequences, roughly 25% of them singletons, with more than 10% in the top ten. This material consisted of cultured PBMCs, taken from culture after CMV antigen stimulation. Receptors were obtained from a human donor in good health (CMV status not recorded). Some clones in this sample may be carry-over from other donors' samples.

A few counts support this clonotype. This chain joins TRBV20-1 and TRBJ1-1; 10 nucleotides agree with TRBD1. The J segment lost 2 bases and the V segment lost 7 bases, leaving 7 bases of the junction unmatched. The V gene's germline CDR1 is DFQATT and CDR2 SNEGSKA (reference sequence). The CDR3 is 14 amino acids. The CDR3 sequence is CSGLTGGRNTEAFF. The CDR3 nucleotides are TGCAGTGGCCTGACAGGGGGCAGAAACACTGAAGCTTTCTTT.

This clonotype was recorded a few times. The CDR3 protein is CASTPGGNYGYTF. The CDR3 DNA reads as TGTGCCAGCACCCCAGGGGGGAACTATGGCTACACCTTC. The gene calls are TRBV12-3 or TRBV12-4 and TRBJ1-2; TRBD1 matches at 7 bases. This CDR3 is built from 13 residues. Trimming at V came to 7 bases and at J to 2 bases, leaving 4 bases not matched to a gene.